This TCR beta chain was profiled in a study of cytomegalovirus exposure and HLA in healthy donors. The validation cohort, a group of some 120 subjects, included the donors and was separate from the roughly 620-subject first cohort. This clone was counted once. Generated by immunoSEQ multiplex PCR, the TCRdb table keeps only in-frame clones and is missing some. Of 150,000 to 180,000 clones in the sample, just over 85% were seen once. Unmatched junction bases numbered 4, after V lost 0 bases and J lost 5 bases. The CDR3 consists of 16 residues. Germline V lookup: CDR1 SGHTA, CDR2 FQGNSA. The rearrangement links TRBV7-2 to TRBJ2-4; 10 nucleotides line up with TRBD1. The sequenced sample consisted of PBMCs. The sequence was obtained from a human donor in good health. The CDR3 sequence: CASSLAQGTGENIQYF. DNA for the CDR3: TGTGCCAGCAGCTTAGCTCAGGGGACAGGGGAAAACATTCAGTACTTC. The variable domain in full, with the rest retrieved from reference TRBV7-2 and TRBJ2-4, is GAGVSQSPSNKVTEKGKDVELRCDPISGHTALYWYRQSLGQGLEFLIYFQGNSAPDKSGLPSDRFSAERTGGSVSTLTIQRTQQEDSAVYLCASSLAQGTGENIQYFGAGTRLSVL.